These T cell receptor beta chains were read from a single sample in a study of neurological immune-mediated disorders. MiXCR, run by TCRdb on the 5' RACE reads, gives a single entry per CDR3 protein. The table has 55,000 to 75,000 distinct CDR3 sequences, under 3% seen once. Sequences were obtained from PBMCs. The receptors come from a man aged 50 or older with multiple sclerosis. Each CDR3 is given with its conserved first and last residue. D genes are given only for firm matches. The size of a clone is reported for some rows only, either as once, few or many, or as a class for expanded clones.

J: TRBJ1-2; size: many; D: NA; V: TRBV20-1; DNA: TGCAGTGCCGCCACTGTACAGGGACATGGCTACACCTTC; CDR3: CSAATVQGHGYTF
J: TRBJ1-2; size: many; D: NA; V: TRBV7-2; DNA: TGTGCCAGCAGCTATAGGTCCCAGGACCTCTATGGCTACACCTTC; CDR3: CASSYRSQDLYGYTF
J: TRBJ1-1; size: many; D: NA; V: TRBV6-6; DNA: TGTGCCAGCAGTAACGGACCCTTGAACACTGAAGCTTTCTTT; CDR3: CASSNGPLNTEAFF
J: TRBJ2-3; size: many; D: TRBD1; V: TRBV12-3/TRBV12-4; DNA: TGTGCCAGCAGGTGGCAGGGGGCTAGCACAGATACGCAGTATTTT; CDR3: CASRWQGASTDTQYF
J: TRBJ1-6; size: many; D: TRBD1; V: TRBV6-4; DNA: TGTGCCAGCAGGATACAGGGGGCAAATAATTCACCCCTCCACTTT; CDR3: CASRIQGANNSPLHF
J: TRBJ2-5; size: many; D: TRBD1; V: TRBV20-1; DNA: TGCAGTACTAGAGCCCGGGGACAGGGAATAGGAGAGACCCAGTACTTC; CDR3: CSTRARGQGIGETQYF
J: TRBJ1-6; size: NA; D: TRBD1; V: TRBV5-6; DNA: TGTGCCAGCAGCTTGGGTGTCCCCGGGACAGGGAATAATTCACCCCTCAACTTT; CDR3: CASSLGVPGTGNNSPLNF
J: TRBJ2-5; size: many; D: NA; V: TRBV6-2/TRBV6-3; DNA: TGTGCCAGCAGTTACAGCAGGGTCCAAGAGACCCAGTACTTC; CDR3: CASSYSRVQETQYF
J: TRBJ2-2; size: many; D: TRBD1; V: TRBV5-5; DNA: TGTGCCAGCAGCCTTGGACAGGGGGCGAACACCGGGGAGCTGTTTTTT; CDR3: CASSLGQGANTGELFF
J: TRBJ2-3; size: many; D: TRBD2; V: TRBV20-1; DNA: TGCAGTGCTAGTGCCGGACTAGCGGGGGGACGCACAGATACGCAGTATTTT; CDR3: CSASAGLAGGRTDTQYF
J: TRBJ2-7; size: many; D: TRBD2; V: TRBV7-9; DNA: TGTGCCAGCAGCTTAGCCTCAGGACTAGCGGGGGGGCGCGAGCAGTACTTC; CDR3: CASSLASGLAGGREQYF
J: TRBJ1-2; size: many; D: NA; V: TRBV15; DNA: TGTGCCACCAGCAGAGCAGGGTCCTATGGCTACACCTTC; CDR3: CATSRAGSYGYTF
J: TRBJ1-5; size: many; D: NA; V: TRBV6-1; DNA: TGTGCCAGCAGTGAAGGCGTCACGGAGCAGCCCCAGCATTTT; CDR3: CASSEGVTEQPQHF
J: TRBJ1-2; size: many; D: TRBD1; V: TRBV12-3/TRBV12-4; DNA: TGTGCCAGCAGTTTAGGACAGGGGGCTAACTATGGCTACACCTTC; CDR3: CASSLGQGANYGYTF
J: TRBJ2-7; size: many; D: TRBD2; V: TRBV3-1; DNA: TGTGCCAGCAGGGACGGGACTAGCGGGGGCCGGGAGTACTTC; CDR3: CASRDGTSGGREYF
J: TRBJ2-7; size: NA; D: NA; V: TRBV24-1; DNA: TGTGCCACCAGTGATCCAGCCCAGGGATACGAGCAGTACTTC; CDR3: CATSDPAQGYEQYF
J: TRBJ2-3; size: many; D: NA; V: TRBV7-3; DNA: TGTGCCAGCAGCTTTAACGCTGTAGGAGATACGCAGTATTTT; CDR3: CASSFNAVGDTQYF
J: TRBJ2-2; size: many; D: NA; V: TRBV18; DNA: TGTGCCAGCTCACCAACACCTAACACCGGGGAGCTGTTTTTT; CDR3: CASSPTPNTGELFF
J: TRBJ2-5; size: many; D: TRBD1; V: TRBV5-1; DNA: TGCGCCAGCAGCTTGATCGGGACAGAAGAGACCCAGTACTTC; CDR3: CASSLIGTEETQYF
J: TRBJ2-7; size: many; D: NA; V: TRBV7-2; DNA: TGTGCCAGCAGCTTAATGAAGGGGACCTACGAGCAGTACTTC; CDR3: CASSLMKGTYEQYF
J: TRBJ2-1; size: many; D: TRBD1; V: TRBV7-2; DNA: TGTGCCAGCAGCAGACAGGGGAACAATGAGCAGTTCTTC; CDR3: CASSRQGNNEQFF
J: TRBJ2-7; size: many; D: NA; V: TRBV20-1; DNA: TGCAGTGCTTCCCAGGCAGCTTCCTACGAGCAGTACTTC; CDR3: CSASQAASYEQYF
J: TRBJ2-1; size: many; D: NA; V: TRBV10-2; DNA: TGCGCCAGCAGCTTAGTCGATGAGCAGTTCTTC; CDR3: CASSLVDEQFF
J: TRBJ1-1; size: many; D: NA; V: TRBV20-1; DNA: TGCAGTAAGACTCTCGACACTGAAGCTTTCTTT; CDR3: CSKTLDTEAFF
J: TRBJ1-1; size: many; D: NA; V: TRBV6-5; DNA: TGTGCCAGCACCTCCGGAGTCACTGAAGCTTTCTTT; CDR3: CASTSGVTEAFF
J: TRBJ2-1; size: many; D: TRBD1; V: TRBV29-1; DNA: TGCAGCGTTTCCGGACAGGGGGTGGGTGAGCAGTTCTTC; CDR3: CSVSGQGVGEQFF
J: TRBJ2-3; size: many; D: NA; V: TRBV10-3; DNA: TGTGCCATCAAGGACCTAAGAATCCCAGATACGCAGTATTTT; CDR3: CAIKDLRIPDTQYF
J: TRBJ1-2; size: many; D: TRBD1; V: TRBV12-3/TRBV12-4; DNA: TGTGCCAGCAGTATAGGGAAGGGGGCATCGAACTATGGCTACACCTTC; CDR3: CASSIGKGASNYGYTF
J: TRBJ2-2; size: many; D: TRBD2; V: TRBV12-3/TRBV12-4; DNA: TGTGCCAGCAGTTTAGAGGGAGGGCGGGAGCTGTTTTTT; CDR3: CASSLEGGRELFF
J: TRBJ2-7; size: many; D: TRBD2; V: TRBV7-2; DNA: TGTGCCAGCAGCGGGAGGACTAGCGGGGGACCCTACGAGCAGTACTTC; CDR3: CASSGRTSGGPYEQYF
J: TRBJ2-1; size: many; D: TRBD1; V: TRBV20-1; DNA: TGCAGTGCTAGACCCAGGACAGGGCACATCAATGAGCAGTTCTTC; CDR3: CSARPRTGHINEQFF
J: TRBJ2-2; size: many; D: NA; V: TRBV7-2; DNA: TGTGCCAGCAGCTTAAACGGGGAGCTGTTTTTT; CDR3: CASSLNGELFF
J: TRBJ2-5; size: many; D: TRBD1; V: TRBV3-1; DNA: TGTGCCAGCAGCCACCAGACAGGGGGCGGACAAGAGACCCAGTACTTC; CDR3: CASSHQTGGGQETQYF
J: TRBJ2-5; size: many; D: NA; V: TRBV5-6; DNA: TGTGCCAGCAACATACAGGGACGAGAGACCCAGTACTTC; CDR3: CASNIQGRETQYF
J: TRBJ1-1; size: many; D: NA; V: TRBV10-3; DNA: TGTGCCATCAGAGAACAGGGTGAAGCTTTCTTT; CDR3: CAIREQGEAFF
J: TRBJ2-7; size: NA; D: NA; V: TRBV12-2; DNA: TGTGCAAGTCGCTTAGAGGGACAGGGGTCGACCTACGAGCAGTACTTC; CDR3: CASRLEGQGSTYEQYF